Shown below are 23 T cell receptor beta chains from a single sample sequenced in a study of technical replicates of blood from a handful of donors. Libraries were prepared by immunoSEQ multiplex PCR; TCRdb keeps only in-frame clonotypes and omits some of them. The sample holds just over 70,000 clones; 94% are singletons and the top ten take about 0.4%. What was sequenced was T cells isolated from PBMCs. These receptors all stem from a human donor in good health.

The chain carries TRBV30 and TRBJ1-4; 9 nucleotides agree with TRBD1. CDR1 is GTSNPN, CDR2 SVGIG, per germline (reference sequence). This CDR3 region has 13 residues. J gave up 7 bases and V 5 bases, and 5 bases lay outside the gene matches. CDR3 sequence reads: CAWQTGGGEKLFF. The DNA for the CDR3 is TGTGCCTGGCAGACAGGGGGGGGTGAAAAACTGTTTTTT.

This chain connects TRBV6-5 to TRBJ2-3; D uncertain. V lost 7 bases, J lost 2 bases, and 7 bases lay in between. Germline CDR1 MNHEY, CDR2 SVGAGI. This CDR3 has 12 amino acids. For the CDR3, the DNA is TGTGCCAGCAACGACATCACAGATACGCAGTATTTT. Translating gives CASNDITDTQYF.

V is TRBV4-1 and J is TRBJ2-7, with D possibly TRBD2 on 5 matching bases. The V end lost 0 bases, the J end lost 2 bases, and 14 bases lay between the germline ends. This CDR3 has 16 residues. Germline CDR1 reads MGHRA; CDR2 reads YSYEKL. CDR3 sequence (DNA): TGCGCCAGCAGCCAAGACTGGCTAGAGGGCCCCTACGAGCAGTACTTC. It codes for CASSQDWLEGPYEQYF.

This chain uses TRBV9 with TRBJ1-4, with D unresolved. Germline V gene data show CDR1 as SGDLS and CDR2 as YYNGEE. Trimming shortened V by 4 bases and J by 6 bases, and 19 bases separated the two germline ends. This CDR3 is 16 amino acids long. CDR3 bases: TGTGCCAGCAGCTCTCAGCGGGTACTAGGAGATGAAAAACTGTTTTTT. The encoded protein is CASSSQRVLGDEKLFF.

CDR3 loop: CASSLSLAGGRFYEQYF. The CDR3 region has the DNA TGTGCCAGCAGTTTAAGTCTAGCGGGAGGGCGTTTCTACGAGCAGTACTTC. The gene calls are TRBV27 and TRBJ2-7; TRBD2 matches at 12 bases. This CDR3 region has 17 residues. V shed 2 bases and J 3 bases; nucleotides not matched to a gene: 8. CDR1 and CDR2 (germline): MNHEY, SMNVEV (reference sequence).

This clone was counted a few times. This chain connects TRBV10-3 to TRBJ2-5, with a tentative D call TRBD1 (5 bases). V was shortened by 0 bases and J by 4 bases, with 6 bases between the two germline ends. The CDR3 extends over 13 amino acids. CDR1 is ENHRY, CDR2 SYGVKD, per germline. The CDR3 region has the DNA TGTGCCATCAGTGAGTCGGGGCCAGAGACCCAGTACTTC. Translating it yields CAISESGPETQYF.

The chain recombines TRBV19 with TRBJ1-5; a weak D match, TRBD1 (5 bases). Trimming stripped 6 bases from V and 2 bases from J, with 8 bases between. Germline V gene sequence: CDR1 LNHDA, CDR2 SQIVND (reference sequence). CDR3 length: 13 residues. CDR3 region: CASRIRGNQPQHF. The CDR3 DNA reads TGTGCCAGTAGGATCAGGGGCAATCAGCCCCAGCATTTT.

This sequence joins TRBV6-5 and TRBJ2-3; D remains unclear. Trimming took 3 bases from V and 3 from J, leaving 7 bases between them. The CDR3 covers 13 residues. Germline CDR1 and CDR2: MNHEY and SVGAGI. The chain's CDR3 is CASSYARTDTQYF. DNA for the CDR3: TGTGCCAGCAGTTATGCCAGAACAGATACGCAGTATTTT.

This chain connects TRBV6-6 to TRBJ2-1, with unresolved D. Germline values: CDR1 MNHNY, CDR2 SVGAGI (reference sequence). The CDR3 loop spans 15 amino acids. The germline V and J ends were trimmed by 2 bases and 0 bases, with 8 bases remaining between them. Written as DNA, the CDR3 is TGTGCCAGCAGTTACGCCGGCGGCTCCTACAATGAGCAGTTCTTC. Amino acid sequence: CASSYAGGSYNEQFF.

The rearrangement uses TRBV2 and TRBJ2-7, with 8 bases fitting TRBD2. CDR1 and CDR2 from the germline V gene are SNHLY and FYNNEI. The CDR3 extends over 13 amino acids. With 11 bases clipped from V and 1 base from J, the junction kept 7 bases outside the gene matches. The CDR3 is CAVTGGQSYEQYF. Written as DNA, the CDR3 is TGTGCCGTAACGGGAGGGCAATCCTACGAGCAGTACTTC. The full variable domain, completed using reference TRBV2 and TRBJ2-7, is EPEVTQTPSHQVTQMGQEVILRCVPISNHLYFYWYRQILGQKVEFLVSFYNNEISEKSEIFDDQFSVERPDGSNFTLKIRSTKLEDSAMYFCAVTGGQSYEQYFGPGTRLTVT.

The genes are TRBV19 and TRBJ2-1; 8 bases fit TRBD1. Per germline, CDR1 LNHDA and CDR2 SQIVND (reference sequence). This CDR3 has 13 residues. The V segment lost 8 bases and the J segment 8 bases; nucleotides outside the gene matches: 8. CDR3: CASGRQGIDEQFF. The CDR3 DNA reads TGTGCCAGTGGCAGACAGGGGATCGATGAGCAGTTCTTC.

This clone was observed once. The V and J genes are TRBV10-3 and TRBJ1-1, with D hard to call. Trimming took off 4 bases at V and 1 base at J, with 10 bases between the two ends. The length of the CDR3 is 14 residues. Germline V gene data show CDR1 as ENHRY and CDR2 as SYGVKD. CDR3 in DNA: TGTGCCATCAGTGCCCCTACAGAGAACACTGAAGCTTTCTTT. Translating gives CAISAPTENTEAFF.

The DNA of the CDR3 is TGTGCCAGCAGTCTCTACAGGAACACCGGGGAGCTGTTTTTT. This translates into CASSLYRNTGELFF. This sequence joins TRBV6-5 and TRBJ2-2; D is unresolved. Trimming removed 5 bases from V and 1 base from J, with 8 bases in between. Germline V gene data show CDR1 as MNHEY and CDR2 as SVGAGI. The CDR3 covers 14 residues.

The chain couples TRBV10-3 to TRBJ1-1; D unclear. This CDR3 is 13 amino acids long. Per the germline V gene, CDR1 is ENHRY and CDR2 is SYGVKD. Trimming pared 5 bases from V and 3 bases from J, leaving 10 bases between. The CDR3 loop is CAISSGQDTEAFF. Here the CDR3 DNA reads TGTGCCATCAGTTCAGGCCAGGACACTGAAGCTTTCTTT.

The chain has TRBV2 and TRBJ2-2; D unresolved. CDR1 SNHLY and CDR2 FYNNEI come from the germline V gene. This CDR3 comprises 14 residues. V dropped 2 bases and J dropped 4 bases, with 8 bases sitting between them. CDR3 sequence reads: CASSENLSTGELFF. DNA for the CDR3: TGTGCCAGCAGTGAAAATTTGAGCACCGGGGAGCTGTTTTTT.

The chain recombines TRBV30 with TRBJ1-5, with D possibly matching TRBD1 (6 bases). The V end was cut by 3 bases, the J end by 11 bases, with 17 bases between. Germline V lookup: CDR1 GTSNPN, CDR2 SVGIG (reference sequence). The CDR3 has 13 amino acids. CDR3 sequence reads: CAWRDPGTTTQHF. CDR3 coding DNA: TGTGCCTGGAGGGATCCCGGGACAACGACCCAGCATTTT.

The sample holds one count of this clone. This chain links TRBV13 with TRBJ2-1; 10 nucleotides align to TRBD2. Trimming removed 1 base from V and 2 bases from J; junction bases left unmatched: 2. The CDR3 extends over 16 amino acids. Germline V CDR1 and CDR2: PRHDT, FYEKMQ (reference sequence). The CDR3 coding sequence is TGTGCCAGCAGCTTAGACGGACTAGCGGCCTACAATGAGCAGTTCTTC. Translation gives CASSLDGLAAYNEQFF.

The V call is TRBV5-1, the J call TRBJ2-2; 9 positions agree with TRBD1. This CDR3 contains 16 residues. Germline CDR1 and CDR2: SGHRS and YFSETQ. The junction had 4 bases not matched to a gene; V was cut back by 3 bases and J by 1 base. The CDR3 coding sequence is TGCGCCAGCAGCTGGGAGGGACAGGGGAACACCGGGGAGCTGTTTTTT. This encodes CASSWEGQGNTGELFF.

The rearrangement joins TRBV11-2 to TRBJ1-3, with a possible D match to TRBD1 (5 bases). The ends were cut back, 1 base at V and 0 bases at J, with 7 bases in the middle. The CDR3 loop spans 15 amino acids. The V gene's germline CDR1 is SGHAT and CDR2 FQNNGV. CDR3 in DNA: TGTGCCAGCAGCTTAGGACAGAGCTCTGGAAACACCATATATTTT. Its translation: CASSLGQSSGNTIYF. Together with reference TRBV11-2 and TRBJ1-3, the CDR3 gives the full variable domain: EAGVAQSPRYKIIEKRQSVAFWCNPISGHATLYWYQQILGQGPKLLIQFQNNGVVDDSQLPKDRFSAERLKGVDSTLKIQPAKLEDSAVYLCASSLGQSSGNTIYFGEGSWLTVV.

For the CDR3, the DNA is TGTGCCATAAGGACAGGGGCTCAAGAGCAGTACTTC. Amino acids: CAIRTGAQEQYF. V is TRBV7-9 and J is TRBJ2-7; the match to TRBD1 covers 9 bases. Trimming removed 10 bases from V and 7 bases from J; junction bases left unmatched: 8. CDR1 and CDR2 (germline): SEHNR, FQNEAQ (reference sequence). The CDR3 totals 12 residues. The full variable domain, rest sourced from reference TRBV7-9 and TRBJ2-7, is DTGVSQNPRHKITKRGQNVTFRCDPISEHNRLYWYRQTLGQGPEFLTYFQNEAQLEKSRLLSDRFSAERPKGSFSTLEIQRTEQGDSAMYLCAIRTGAQEQYFGPGTRLTVT.

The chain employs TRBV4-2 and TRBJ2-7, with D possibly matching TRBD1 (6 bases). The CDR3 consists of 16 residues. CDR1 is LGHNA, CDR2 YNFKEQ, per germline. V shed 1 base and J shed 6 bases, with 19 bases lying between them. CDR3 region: CASSQAVRAGALEQYF. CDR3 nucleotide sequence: TGTGCCAGCAGCCAAGCAGTCCGGGCAGGGGCCCTCGAGCAGTACTTC.

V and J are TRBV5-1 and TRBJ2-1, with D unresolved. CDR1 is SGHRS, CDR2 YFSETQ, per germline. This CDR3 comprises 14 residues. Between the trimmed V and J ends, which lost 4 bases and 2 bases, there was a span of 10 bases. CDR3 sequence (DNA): TGCGCCAGCAGCCTTGAGGAAACCTACAATGAGCAGTTCTTC. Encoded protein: CASSLEETYNEQFF.

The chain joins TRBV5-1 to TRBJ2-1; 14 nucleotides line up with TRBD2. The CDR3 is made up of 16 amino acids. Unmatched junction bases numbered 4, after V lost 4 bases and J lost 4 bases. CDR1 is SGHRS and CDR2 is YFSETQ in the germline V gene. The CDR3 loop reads CASSPGLAGVYNEQFF. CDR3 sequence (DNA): TGCGCCAGCAGCCCGGGACTAGCGGGGGTTTACAATGAGCAGTTCTTC. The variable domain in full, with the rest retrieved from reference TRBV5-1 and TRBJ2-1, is KAGVTQTPRYLIKTRGQQVTLSCSPISGHRSVSWYQQTPGQGLQFLFEYFSETQRNKGNFPGRFSGRQFSNSRSEMNVSTLELGDSALYLCASSPGLAGVYNEQFFGPGTRLTVL.